Presented here are 11 T cell receptor beta chains from one specimen sequenced in a study of control samples from healthy donors and cancer patients. Sequencing used immunoSEQ multiplex PCR; TCRdb keeps in-frame clones, though not all of them. The data hold approximately 110,000 clones, with about four fifths observed a single time. The sequenced sample was blood. The origin of the receptors is a woman between 50 and 59 years old in good health.

This chain joins TRBV2 and TRBJ2-5, with 15 bases lining up with TRBD2. Germline V CDR1 and CDR2: SNHLY, FYNNEI. The junction had 5 bases not matched to a gene; V was cut back by 8 bases and J by 7 bases. The CDR3 spans 14 residues. The CDR3 loop is CASFGLAGGLTQYF. The CDR3 DNA reads as TGTGCCAGCTTCGGACTAGCGGGGGGGCTGACCCAGTACTTC.

In this sample, this clone turned up a few times. This sequence joins TRBV7-3 and TRBJ1-3; D ambiguous. Germline loops: CDR1 SGHTA, CDR2 FQGTGA. This CDR3 comprises 13 residues. V dropped 2 bases and J dropped 2 bases, with 4 bases sitting between them. CDR3 sequence reads: CASSLGPGNTIYF. Written as DNA, the CDR3 is TGTGCCAGCAGCTTAGGTCCTGGAAACACCATATATTTT. Supplemented by reference TRBV7-3 and TRBJ1-3, the full variable domain reads GAGVSQTPSNKVTEKGKYVELRCDPISGHTALYWYRQSLGQGPEFLIYFQGTGAADDSGLPNDRFFAVRPEGSVSTLKIQRTERGDSAVYLCASSLGPGNTIYFGEGSWLTVV.

This chain joins TRBV5-1 and TRBJ1-5; D possibly corresponds to TRBD1 (6 bases). The CDR3 sequence is 14 residues long. V shed 4 bases and J shed 6 bases, with 14 bases lying between them. Germline V gene sequence: CDR1 SGHRS, CDR2 YFSETQ. This CDR3 is CASSLGTRGQPQHF. For the CDR3, the DNA is TGCGCCAGCAGCCTAGGGACAAGAGGTCAGCCCCAGCATTTT.

This rearrangement joins TRBV7-9 to TRBJ2-3; the D call may be TRBD1 or TRBD2 (5 bases each). V lost 3 bases, J lost 0 bases, and 10 bases lay in between. CDR1 is SEHNR and CDR2 is FQNEAQ in the germline V gene (reference sequence). The CDR3 has 15 amino acids. CDR3 bases: TGTGCCAGCAGCTTTGGGGGAAGGAGCACAGATACGCAGTATTTT. This codes for CASSFGGRSTDTQYF.

This clone is a singleton in its sample. The chain links TRBV5-1 to TRBJ1-6; D unresolved. From germline, CDR1 is SGHRS and CDR2 YFSETQ. The CDR3 totals 13 residues. Trimming removed 5 bases from V and 7 bases from J, with 10 bases in between. The CDR3 sequence is CASRDGGNSPLHF. The DNA of the CDR3 is TGCGCCAGCAGGGACGGAGGGAATTCACCCCTCCACTTT.

The gene calls are TRBV19 and TRBJ2-5, with 7 bases lining up with TRBD2. The CDR3 is made up of 19 amino acids. Germline CDR1 LNHDA, CDR2 SQIVND (reference sequence). With V trimmed by 4 bases and J by 5 bases, 22 bases remained unmatched. The CDR3 loop reads CASSKGSAAAGLSGETQYF. The CDR3 DNA is TGTGCCAGTAGTAAAGGATCAGCGGCAGCGGGACTGAGTGGTGAGACCCAGTACTTC.

Regarding this clone: One junction end disagrees with the germline gene, perhaps due to a read error. The chain combines TRBV12-5 with TRBJ1-2; 9 bases fit TRBD1. Per germline, CDR1 LGHNT and CDR2 FRNRAP. This CDR3 is built from 15 residues. The CDR3 spells CASGLVARQGDGYTF. The DNA of the CDR3 is TGCGCTAGTGGTTTGGTAGCCCGACAGGGGGATGGCTACACCTTC.

The chain employs TRBV7-8 and TRBJ2-6; D is possibly TRBD1 (5 bases). Germline values: CDR1 SGHVS, CDR2 FQNEAQ. There are 18 residues in the CDR3. The V gene lost 0 bases and the J gene lost 0 bases, with 12 bases spanning the gap. The CDR3 region is CASSLAAGPISGANVLTF. The CDR3 DNA follows: TGTGCCAGCAGCTTAGCGGCAGGGCCTATCTCTGGGGCCAACGTCCTGACTTTC.

The sample holds a few counts of this clone. The chain joins TRBV5-4 to TRBJ2-1; perhaps TRBD2 as D (6 bases). Trimming pared 0 bases from V and 8 bases from J, leaving 15 bases between. The germline gives CDR1 SGHNT, CDR2 YYREEE (reference sequence). This CDR3 is built from 15 residues. CDR3 nucleotides: TGTGCCAGCAGCTTGGCTGGGACTCTGGGACATGAGCAGTTCTTC. Its protein product is CASSLAGTLGHEQFF.

The J gene is TRBJ1-5, the V gene TRBV7-2, with D possibly matching TRBD1 (5 bases). V shed 5 bases and J shed 0 bases, with 17 bases lying between them. The CDR3 runs to 17 residues. CDR1 is SGHTA, CDR2 FQGNSA, per germline. The CDR3 DNA sequence: TGTGCCAGCAGCGGGGGGGATTGGCACGATAGCAATCAGCCCCAGCATTTT. Protein: CASSGGDWHDSNQPQHF.

V and J are TRBV7-9 and TRBJ2-3; D possibly matches TRBD1 or TRBD2 (6 bases each). CDR1 is SEHNR, CDR2 FQNEAQ, per germline (reference sequence). V was shortened by 5 bases and J by 0 bases, with 15 bases between the two germline ends. The CDR3 is 16 amino acids. CDR3 region: CASSPVGGSSTDTQYF. Here the CDR3 DNA reads TGTGCCAGCAGCCCCGTCGGGGGCTCTAGCACAGATACGCAGTATTTT. Combining the CDR3 with reference TRBV7-9 and TRBJ2-3 gives the whole variable domain DTGVSQNPRHKITKRGQNVTFRCDPISEHNRLYWYRQTLGQGPEFLTYFQNEAQLEKSRLLSDRFSAERPKGSFSTLEIQRTEQGDSAMYLCASSPVGGSSTDTQYFGPGTRLTVL.